This TCR beta chain was documented in a study of cytomegalovirus exposure and HLA in healthy donors. Study-wide points: Being indistinguishable, some V segments were excluded, TRBV6-2 and TRBV6-3 among them. Immune exposure data for these donors was limited to CMV serostatus. Later on, a genetic analysis was performed. It linked a missense variant in DCLRE1C with V- and J-gene trimming of TCR beta.

This CDR3 is 13 amino acids long. Germline CDR1 SEHNR, CDR2 FQNEAQ (reference sequence). With regard to this clone: Its antigen is not known. The germline gene is not matched at one end of the junction; a read error may be the cause.

Primers included in the PCR were 60 Vbeta and 13 Jbeta primers. Profiling relied on immunoSEQ multiplex PCR, and the TCRdb table lists in-frame clones only, not all of them. The sample contains more than 150,000 clones, around 85% of which appear only once. The clonotype was recovered from a man between 45 and 60 years old in good health and CMV-seronegative. The chain is built from TRBV7-9 and TRBJ1-2; tentatively, D is TRBD1 (5 bases). The sequencing input was PBMCs. Here the CDR3 DNA reads TGTTCCAGCAGCCCCCAAGGGGAATATGGCTACACCTTC. This sequence encodes CSSSPQGEYGYTF.